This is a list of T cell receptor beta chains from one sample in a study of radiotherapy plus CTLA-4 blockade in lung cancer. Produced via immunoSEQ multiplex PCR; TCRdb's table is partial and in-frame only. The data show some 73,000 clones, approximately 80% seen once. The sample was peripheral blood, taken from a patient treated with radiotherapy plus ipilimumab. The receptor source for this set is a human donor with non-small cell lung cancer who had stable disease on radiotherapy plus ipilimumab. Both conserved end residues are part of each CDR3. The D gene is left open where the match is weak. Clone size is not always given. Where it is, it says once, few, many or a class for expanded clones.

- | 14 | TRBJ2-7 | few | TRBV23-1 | TGCGCCAGCAGGCCAAACAGGGTTGACTACGAGCAGTACTTC | CASRPNRVDYEQYF
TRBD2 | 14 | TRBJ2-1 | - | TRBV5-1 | TGCGCCAGCAGCTCTAGGACTAGCAACAATGAGCAGTTCTTC | CASSSRTSNNEQFF
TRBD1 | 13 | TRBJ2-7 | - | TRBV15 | TGTGCCACCAGCCGGGACAGACAATACGAGCAGTACTTC | CATSRDRQYEQYF
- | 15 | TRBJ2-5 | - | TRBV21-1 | TGTGCCAGCAGCTGTTTCCGACAGGGGAGGCAGACCCAGTACTTC | CASSCFRQGRQTQYF
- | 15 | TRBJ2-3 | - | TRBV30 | TGTGCCTGGAGTGTACGGCAGTCTAGCACAGATACGCAGTATTTT | CAWSVRQSSTDTQYF
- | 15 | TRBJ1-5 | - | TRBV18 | TGTGCCAGCTCACCAGAACAGGGAGCAAATCAGCCCCAGCATTTT | CASSPEQGANQPQHF
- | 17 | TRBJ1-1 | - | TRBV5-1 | TGCGCCAGCAGCTTGGGTCGGACGGCCTTCATGAACACTGAAGCTTTCTTT | CASSLGRTAFMNTEAFF
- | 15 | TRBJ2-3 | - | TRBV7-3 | TGTGCCAGCAGCCCAGAGACAGGATTCACAGATACGCAGTATTTT | CASSPETGFTDTQYF
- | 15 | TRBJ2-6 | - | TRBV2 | TGTGCCAGCAGAATCACTTATTCTGGGGCCAACGTCCTGACTTTC | CASRITYSGANVLTF
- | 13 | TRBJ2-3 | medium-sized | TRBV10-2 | TGCGCCAGCAGTGAAGGTTACCCAGATACGCAGTATTTT | CASSEGYPDTQYF
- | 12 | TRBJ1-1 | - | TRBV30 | TGTGCCACAAAGAGGCAGAACACTGAAGCTTTCTTT | CATKRQNTEAFF
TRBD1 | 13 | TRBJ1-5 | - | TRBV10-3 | TGTGCCACCCGGGACAGGGATGGGCAGCCCCAGCATTTT | CATRDRDGQPQHF
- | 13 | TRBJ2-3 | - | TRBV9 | TGTGCCAGCAGCGTAGACGTGGGGGATACGCAGTATTTT | CASSVDVGDTQYF
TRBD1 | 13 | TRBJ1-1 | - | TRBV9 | TGTGCCAGCAGCGGCGGGACAGTCACTGAAGCTTTCTTT | CASSGGTVTEAFF
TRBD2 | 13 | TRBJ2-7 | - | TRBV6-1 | TGTGCCAGCAGACCTAGCGGGACTGGCGAGCAGTACTTC | CASRPSGTGEQYF
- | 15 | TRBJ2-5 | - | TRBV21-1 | TGTGCCAGCAGCGCCTCAGCAGGGGTCGGAAAGACCCAGTACTTC | CASSASAGVGKTQYF
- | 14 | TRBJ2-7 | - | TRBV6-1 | TGTGCCAGCAGTGGGCAGGGTTTCGGCTTCGAGCAGTACTTC | CASSGQGFGFEQYF
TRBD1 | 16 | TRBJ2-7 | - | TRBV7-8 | TGTGCCAGCAGCCCGGAAAGGGTGAGGGGGCTCTACGAGCAGTACTTC | CASSPERVRGLYEQYF
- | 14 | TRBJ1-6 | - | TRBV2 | TGTGCCAGCAGTGAAGTTATCTATAATTCACCCCTCCACTTT | CASSEVIYNSPLHF
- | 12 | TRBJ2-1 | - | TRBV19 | TGTGCCAGTAGTAGTGGGTTCAATGAGCAGTTCTTC | CASSSGFNEQFF
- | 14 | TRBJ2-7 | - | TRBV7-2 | TGTGCCAGCAGCTTAGGGCGGGGCCCCTACGAGCAGTACTTC | CASSLGRGPYEQYF
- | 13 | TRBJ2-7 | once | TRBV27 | TGTGCCAGTGGTCCGGGCGGCCCCTACGAGCAGTACTTC | CASGPGGPYEQYF
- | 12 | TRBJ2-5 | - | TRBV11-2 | TGTGCCGGCACCCCTGGGGGAGAGACCCAGTACTTC | CAGTPGGETQYF
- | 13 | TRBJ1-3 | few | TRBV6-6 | TGTGCCAGCAGTCCAGCTCGGGGAAACACCATATATTTT | CASSPARGNTIYF
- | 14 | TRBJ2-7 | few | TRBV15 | TGTGCCACCAGCAGAGAGGACCGCTCCTACGAGCAGTACTTC | CATSREDRSYEQYF
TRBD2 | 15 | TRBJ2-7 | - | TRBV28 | TGTGCCAGCAGTCCCCCAACGGGACTAACCTACGAGCAGTACTTC | CASSPPTGLTYEQYF
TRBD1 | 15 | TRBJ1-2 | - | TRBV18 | TGTGCCAGCTCACAGACTACAGGGGGCGCCTATGGCTACACCTTC | CASSQTTGGAYGYTF
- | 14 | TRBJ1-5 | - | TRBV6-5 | TGTGCCAGCAGCAGCAGGGATGGCAATCAGCCCCAGCATTTT | CASSSRDGNQPQHF
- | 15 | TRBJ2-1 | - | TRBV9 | TGTGCCAGCAGCGTCCAAGGACTGAGCTACAATGAGCAGTTCTTC | CASSVQGLSYNEQFF
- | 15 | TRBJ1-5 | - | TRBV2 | TGTGCCAGCAGTGAAAGGGTTGCGGGCAATCAGCCCCAGCATTTT | CASSERVAGNQPQHF
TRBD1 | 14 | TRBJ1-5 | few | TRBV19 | TGTGCCAGTAGTGGGGGACAGGGGAATCAGCCCCAGCATTTT | CASSGGQGNQPQHF
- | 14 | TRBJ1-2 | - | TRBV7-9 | TGTGCCAGCAGCCCGGACAGTGGGCTCTATGGCTACACCTTC | CASSPDSGLYGYTF
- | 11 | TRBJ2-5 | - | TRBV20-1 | TGCAGTATCACTAGGAGAGAGACCCAGTACTTC | CSITRRETQYF
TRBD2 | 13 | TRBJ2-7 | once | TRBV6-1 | TGTGCCAGCAGCCGCGGGAGGTCCTACGAGCAGTACTTC | CASSRGRSYEQYF
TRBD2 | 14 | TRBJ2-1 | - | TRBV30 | TGTGCCTGTCCTTTGGGGGGGAAATACAATGAGCAGTTCTTC | CACPLGGKYNEQFF
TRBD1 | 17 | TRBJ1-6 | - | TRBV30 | TGTGCCTGGAGTATCGACCGGACAGGGGCAAATAATTCACCCCTCCACTTT | CAWSIDRTGANNSPLHF